Shown below are 21 T cell receptor beta chains from a single sample sequenced in a study of T cells in women clearing cervical HPV infection. Some clones are missing from TCRdb's copy, which holds only in-frame ones; the method was immunoSEQ multiplex PCR. The listing records 39,000 or so clones. Sequences were obtained from blood buffy coat. The source of these receptors is a woman between 18 and 70 years old with a cervical HPV16 infection that either progressed to CIN3+ or cleared (not recorded which).

Concerning this clone: The read gets to within 3 residues of the CDR3 end, and the germline J gene fills in the rest. V is TRBV6-2 or TRBV6-3 and J is TRBJ2-1; 11 bases line up with TRBD2. The germline gives CDR1 MNHEY, CDR2 SVGEGT. The CDR3 consists of 15 residues. Trimming took 4 bases from V and 8 from J; bases not matched to a gene: 7. CDR3 residues: CASSFLAGGGDEQFF. Partial CDR3 DNA: TGTGCCAGCAGTTTCCTAGCGGGAGGAGGCGATGAG.

With respect to this clone: Sequencing ends 3 residues short of the CDR3 end; the germline J gene provides the rest. This chain links TRBV19 with TRBJ2-3; D is unclear. This CDR3 has 14 residues. Germline V lookup: CDR1 LNHDA, CDR2 SQIVND (reference sequence). Trimming pared 0 bases from V and 0 bases from J, leaving 4 bases between. The CDR3 sequence: CASSIDSSTDTQYF. Incomplete CDR3 DNA: TGTGCCAGTAGTATAGACTCCAGCACAGATACG.

As regards this clone: The CDR3 extends 3 residues past the end of the read, so its final part is completed from the germline J gene. This chain uses TRBV7-6 with TRBJ2-7; 7 positions match TRBD2. V trimming: 2 bases; J trimming: 4 bases; junction bases outside the gene matches: 5. Germline CDR1 is SGHVS and CDR2 is FNYEAQ. The CDR3 has 14 amino acids. This CDR3 reads CASSLTGLSYEQYF. The sequenced CDR3 bases are TGTGCCAGCAGCTTAACGGGACTATCTTACGAG.

Details on this clone: The CDR3 end is not reached by the read, which stops 3 residues before it; the germline J gene fills it in. The chain carries TRBV5-1 and TRBJ2-3; D is ambiguous. Looked up from germline, CDR1 is SGHRS and CDR2 is YFSETQ. The CDR3 is 18 amino acids. Trimming removed 1 base at V and 3 bases at J, with 21 bases between. CDR3 DNA, as far as it was read: TGCGCCAGCAGCTTGCCCCCTAGGAACGAACTTGGGACAGATACG. Translated: CASSLPPRNELGTDT. The CDR3 in full is CASSLPPRNELGTDTQYF.

Points on this clone: The read falls 3 residues short of the CDR3 end, and the missing part is taken from the germline J gene. V gene TRBV7-6 combines with J gene TRBJ2-3; 7 positions match TRBD2. Germline values: CDR1 SGHVS, CDR2 FNYEAQ. The J segment lost 2 bases and the V segment lost 5 bases, leaving 7 bases of the junction unmatched. This CDR3 contains 15 residues. The DNA read from the CDR3 is TGTGCCAGCAGCCTTTCGGGGGGATCCACAGATACG. Residues: CASSLSGGSTDT. The entire CDR3 is CASSLSGGSTDTQYF.

For this clone: The DNA ends 3 residues before the CDR3 does, and the rest of the CDR3 is filled in from the germline J gene. The V and J genes are TRBV14 and TRBJ2-7; tentatively, D is TRBD2 (6 bases). Germline V gene data show CDR1 as SGHDN and CDR2 as FVKESK. The CDR3 is 17 amino acids. With 7 bases removed from V and 2 bases from J, the gap between germline ends came to 24 bases. Here the CDR3 reads CASTKEEGIPSPYEQYF. CDR3 bases read: TGTGCCAGCACCAAGGAGGAGGGGATACCTTCCCCCTACGAG.

Note on this clone: The DNA ends 3 residues before the CDR3 does, and the rest of the CDR3 is filled in from the germline J gene. The V gene is TRBV20-1, the J gene TRBJ2-7; TRBD1 agrees at 10 bases. Germline CDR1 and CDR2: DFQATT and SNEGSKA (reference sequence). V trimming: 3 bases; J trimming: 5 bases; junction bases outside the gene matches: 10. CDR3 length: 15 amino acids. The part of the CDR3 DNA that was read is TGCAGTGCTAGGGGCGCCGGGACAGGGGTCCACGAG. Translating gives CSARGAGTGVHE. The CDR3 in full is CSARGAGTGVHEQYF.

Notes on this clone: The read terminates 3 residues ahead of where the CDR3 ends, so the germline J gene completes it. The rearrangement links TRBV12-5 to TRBJ2-7, with 8 bases that match TRBD1. CDR1 is LGHNT and CDR2 is FRNRAP in the germline V gene. The CDR3 spans 17 residues. Unmatched junction bases numbered 9, after V lost 1 base and J lost 1 base. The CDR3 DNA, read in part, is TGTGCTAGTGGTTTGGGACTTCTTCGGGACAGGTCCTACGAG. This translates into CASGLGLLRDRSYE. The whole CDR3 reads CASGLGLLRDRSYEQYF.

In regard to this clone: Read coverage stops 3 residues before the CDR3 terminus; the germline J gene supplies the remainder. This chain joins TRBV7-2 and TRBJ2-3; the D is unclear. This CDR3 has 12 amino acids. V lost 1 base to trimming and J lost 8 bases, with 7 bases between them. The germline V gene encodes CDR1 SGHTA and CDR2 FQGNSA. The CDR3 protein is CASSLGLVTQYF. CDR3 DNA, as far as it was read: TGTGCCAGCAGCTTAGGGCTGGTTACG.

For this clone: Read data end 3 residues before the CDR3 end; the end is taken from the germline J gene. The chain employs TRBV20-1 and TRBJ2-2, with D perhaps TRBD2 (5 bases). Germline V lookup: CDR1 DFQATT, CDR2 SNEGSKA (reference sequence). This CDR3 is 15 amino acids long. Trimming left V 6 bases short and J 0 bases short, with 14 bases between. The CDR3 loop is CSAQFGGSNTGELFF. CDR3 bases read: TGCAGTGCCCAATTTGGCGGGTCGAACACCGGGGAG.

Of note for this clone: The CDR3 goes on 3 residues after the read ends, and that part is filled in from the germline J gene. V and J are TRBV6-1 and TRBJ2-2, with unresolved D. The CDR3 runs to 14 residues. V dropped 2 bases and J dropped 4 bases, with 8 bases sitting between them. Germline CDR1 is MNHNS and CDR2 is SASEGT. The CDR3 DNA, read in part, is TGTGCCAGCAGTGAACTCAGTCGCACCGGGGAG. Translation: CASSELSRTGE. The entire CDR3 protein is CASSELSRTGELFF.

Concerning this clone itself: The read comes to an end 3 residues before the CDR3 does, leaving the germline J gene to fill in the end. V is TRBV7-6 and J is TRBJ2-1; D possibly corresponds to TRBD1 (5 bases). V was clipped by 8 bases and J by 6 bases, with 23 bases between them. The CDR3 is 16 residues long. CDR1 is SGHVS, CDR2 FNYEAQ, per germline. Incomplete CDR3 DNA: TGTGCCAGCCGGCGATCGCAGGGCGATTCGGGCAATGAG. Its protein is CASRRSQGDSGNE. The complete CDR3 reads CASRRSQGDSGNEQFF.

As to this clone: The read comes to an end 3 residues before the CDR3 does, leaving the germline J gene to fill in the end. The V and J genes are TRBV14 and TRBJ1-4; TRBD1 matches at 8 bases. Unmatched junction bases numbered 11, after V lost 3 bases and J lost 8 bases. The CDR3 loop spans 16 amino acids. The V gene's germline CDR1 is SGHDN and CDR2 FVKESK. CDR3 DNA, as far as it was read: TGTGCCAGCAGCCATCTGACAGGGGCGTCGAGGGAAAAA. Its protein is CASSHLTGASREK. The whole CDR3 protein reads CASSHLTGASREKLFF.

Details on this clone: The CDR3 end lies 3 residues beyond the end of the read and is filled in from the germline J gene. The V call is TRBV19, the J call TRBJ2-1, with TRBD2 as a possible D gene (6 bases). The germline CDR1 and CDR2 sequences are LNHDA and SQIVND (reference sequence). This CDR3 contains 14 residues. V shed 4 bases and J shed 4 bases, with 11 bases lying between them. The CDR3 sequence: CASSNGGDYNEQFF. Partial CDR3 DNA: TGTGCCAGTAGTAATGGCGGGGATTACAATGAG.

By frequency, this clone is medium-sized (0.01 to 0.1%). The read terminates 3 residues before the CDR3 end, so the remaining end is supplied by the germline J gene. The rearrangement uses TRBV19 and TRBJ2-1; 7 bases are shared with TRBD2. Germline V gives CDR1 LNHDA, CDR2 SQIVND (reference sequence). The CDR3 loop spans 15 amino acids. The junction had 3 bases not matched to a gene; V was cut back by 3 bases and J by 1 base. CDR3 DNA, as far as it was read: TGTGCCAGTAGTATTGGGGGGGAGTCCTACAATGAG. This gives the protein CASSIGGESYNE. The CDR3 in its entirety is CASSIGGESYNEQFF.

As to this clone: The read falls 3 residues short of the CDR3 end, and the missing part is taken from the germline J gene. The chain has TRBV7-2 and TRBJ1-6, with TRBD1 identical over 7 bases. This CDR3 has 17 amino acids. The trim removed 0 bases at V and 7 bases at J, leaving 9 bases unmatched. Germline values: CDR1 SGHTA, CDR2 FQGNSA. CDR3 DNA (partial): TGTGCCAGCAGCTTAGCGCGGGACAGAATACCAAATTCACCC. This gives the protein CASSLARDRIPNSP. The entire CDR3 protein reads CASSLARDRIPNSPLHF.

As concerns this clone: The read is 3 residues too short to cover the CDR3 end, so that end is filled in from the germline J gene. This chain uses TRBV7-9 with TRBJ1-2, with a possible D match to TRBD1 (6 bases). The CDR3 spans 13 residues. CDR1 is SEHNR, CDR2 FQNEAQ, per germline (reference sequence). CDR3 DNA (partial): TGTGCCAGCAGCCGACTTACAGGGCGCGGC. Translation: CASSRLTGRG. The entire CDR3 is CASSRLTGRGYTF.

About this clone: The CDR3 end is not reached by the read, which stops 3 residues before it; the germline J gene fills it in. V gene TRBV5-1 combines with J gene TRBJ1-1, with a possible D match to TRBD1 (5 bases). Germline values: CDR1 SGHRS, CDR2 YFSETQ. The CDR3 contains 13 residues. Trimming stripped 0 bases from V and 5 bases from J, with 8 bases between. The sequenced CDR3 bases are TGCGCCAGCAGCTTGGGGGGGGAGACTGAA. Translated, it gives CASSLGGETE. The complete CDR3 sequence is CASSLGGETEAFF. Full variable domain (remainder filled in from reference TRBV5-1 and TRBJ1-1): KAGVTQTPRYLIKTRGQQVTLSCSPISGHRSVSWYQQTPGQGLQFLFEYFSETQRNKGNFPGRFSGRQFSNSRSEMNVSTLELGDSALYLCASSLGGETEAFFGQGTRLTVV.

CDR3 sequence reads: CAISAGTGQETQYF. The DNA read from the CDR3 is TGTGCCATCAGTGCTGGGACAGGGCAAGAGACC. The rearrangement links TRBV10-3 to TRBJ2-5, with 9 positions matching TRBD1. The read is 3 residues too short to cover the CDR3 end, so that end is filled in from the germline J gene. The V gene end was trimmed by 4 bases and the J gene end by 2 bases; junction bases not matched to a gene: 2. The CDR3 extends over 14 amino acids. Germline values: CDR1 ENHRY, CDR2 SYGVKD.

Points on this clone: From the germline J gene comes the end of the CDR3, since the read stops 3 residues before it. Distinct nucleotide sequences in the sample also encode this CDR3. This rearrangement joins TRBV19 to TRBJ2-7; 12 bases are shared with TRBD1. The CDR3 has 14 residues. With V trimmed by 9 bases and J by 5 bases, 8 bases remained unmatched. The V gene's germline CDR1 is LNHDA and CDR2 SQIVND (reference sequence). Here the CDR3 reads CASMDGTGGNEQYF. The covered CDR3 bases are TGTGCCAGCATGGACGGGACAGGGGGCAACGAG.

In regard to this clone: The sequenced fragment ends 3 residues before the CDR3 boundary, so the rest is inferred from the germline J gene. The chain has TRBV29-1 and TRBJ2-1; 9 bases are a match to TRBD2. Germline V gene data show CDR1 as SQVTM and CDR2 as ANQGSEA. The length of the CDR3 is 14 residues. The ends lost 5 bases at V and 4 bases at J; junction bases unmatched: 6. The CDR3 is CSVRRGGGYNEQFF. Incomplete CDR3 DNA: TGCAGCGTTCGGCGGGGGGGAGGTTACAATGAG.